A single T cell receptor beta chain is shown here with its context. Its antigen target is currently unknown. Per-nucleotide qualities are absent, and no much larger clonotype sits a single base away. This sample was included in a study of T cell repertoires in cytomegalovirus infection (dated by TCRdb to the late 2010s). For context, the study as a whole: Donor HLA type was relevant to the analysis, because carriage of CMV infection together with the matching HLA type was indicated by public TCR beta signatures.

The study at large found these results: The ex vivo response was dominated by HLA-C-restricted CMV-specific TCR beta clonotypes, which also provided the single most frequent clonotype in two of eight donors. Carriers of CMV infection plus the relevant HLA type were discriminated by the cumulative frequency of public TCR beta family members in the study cohort and in an independent roughly 350-donor cohort.

V is trimmed back by 6 bases and J by 5 bases, and the junction contains 6 bases that no gene match accounts for. CDR1 and CDR2 (MDHEN, SYDVKM) derive from the germline V gene. The CDR3 spans 15 residues, from the cysteine through the phenylalanine. Only the CDR3 DNA stays, 45 bases, in frame from base 1. The instrument was an Illumina HiSeq 1500. TCRdb passed the public sequencing reads through fastp at Q25 and MiXCR, retaining productive beta sequences. Identical CDR3 protein sequences are pooled into one entry, listed with their most common genes and DNA. The sample contains about 740,000 distinct CDR3 sequences, about 40% of them found a single time. Under 3.5% of the sample goes to the ten largest clones.

The chain links TRBV28 with TRBJ2-2, and TRBD2 matches 10 of the central bases. The receptor was isolated from a human donor in good health (CMV status not recorded). Some clones in this sample may be carry-over from other donors' samples. Sequenced: PBMCs. In nucleotide form, the sequence is TGTGCCAGCAGCTTTACTAGCGGGAAAACCGGGGAGCTGTTTTTT. Translated, it reads CASSFTSGKTGELFF.